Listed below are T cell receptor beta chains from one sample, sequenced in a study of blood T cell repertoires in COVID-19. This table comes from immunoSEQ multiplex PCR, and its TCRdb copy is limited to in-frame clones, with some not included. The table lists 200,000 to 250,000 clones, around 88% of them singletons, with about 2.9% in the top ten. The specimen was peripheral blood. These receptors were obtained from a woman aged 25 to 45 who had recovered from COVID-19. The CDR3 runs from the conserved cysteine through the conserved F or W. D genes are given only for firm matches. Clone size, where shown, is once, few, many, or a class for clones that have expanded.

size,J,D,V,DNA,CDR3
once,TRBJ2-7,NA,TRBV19,TGTGCCAGTAGTTGGAGGGACCGAAGCTCCTACGAGCAGTACTTC,CASSWRDRSSYEQYF
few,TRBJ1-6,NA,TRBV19,TGTGCCAGTAGTATCGTTACGGGGAGCTCCTATAATTCACCCCTCCACTTT,CASSIVTGSSYNSPLHF
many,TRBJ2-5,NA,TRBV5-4,TGTGCCAGCAGCTTCCAGAGGGAGACCCAGTACTTC,CASSFQRETQYF
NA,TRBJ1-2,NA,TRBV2,TGTGCCAGCAGTAGTTGGGGTCCGGGGAGCTACACCTTC,CASSSWGPGSYTF
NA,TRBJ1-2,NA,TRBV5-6,TGTGCCAGCAGCTTGGATCGGGGGAACTATGGCTACACCTTC,CASSLDRGNYGYTF
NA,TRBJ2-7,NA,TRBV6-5,TGTGCCAGCAAAAGGGACTCCCATTACGAGCAGTACTTC,CASKRDSHYEQYF
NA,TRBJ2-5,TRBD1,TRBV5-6,TGTGCCAGCAGCTCACCACCGGACAGGGGTGGGGAGACCCAGTACTTC,CASSSPPDRGGETQYF
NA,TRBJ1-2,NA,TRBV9,TGTGCCAGCAGCGCCGGGGGGGGCTACACCTTC,CASSAGGGYTF
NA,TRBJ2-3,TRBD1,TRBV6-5,TGTGCCACCTCCCTCAGGGGGACGAACGGCGATACGCAGTATTTT,CATSLRGTNGDTQYF
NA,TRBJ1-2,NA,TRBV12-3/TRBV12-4,TGTGCCAGCAGTCCTCCAGAGGGTTTCGGCTACACCTTC,CASSPPEGFGYTF
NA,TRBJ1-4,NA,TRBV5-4,TGTGCCAGCATCATCCGGGACACGCCACCAACTAATGAAAAACTGTTTTTT,CASIIRDTPPTNEKLFF
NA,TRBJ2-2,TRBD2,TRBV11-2,TGTGCCAGCAGCTTTTCGGGACTAGCCCCAACAATCGGGGAGCTGTTTTTT,CASSFSGLAPTIGELFF
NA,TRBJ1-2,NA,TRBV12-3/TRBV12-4,TGTGCCAGCAGTTCAAATGGCTACACCTTC,CASSSNGYTF
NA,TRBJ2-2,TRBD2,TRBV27,TGTGCCAGCAGAGGACTAGCGGGGGGGGTACGGGAGCTGTTTTTT,CASRGLAGGVRELFF
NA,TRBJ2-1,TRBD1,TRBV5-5,TGTGCCAGCACCGCAACAGGGGCTCCCTACAATGAGCAGTTCTTC,CASTATGAPYNEQFF
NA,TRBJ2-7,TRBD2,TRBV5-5,TGTGCCAGCACCATGCGGACTAGCGGGACCTACGAGCAGTACTTC,CASTMRTSGTYEQYF
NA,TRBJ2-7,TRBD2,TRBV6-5,TGTGCCAGCAGTTACCCGGGGGGACCGGAGCAGTACTTC,CASSYPGGPEQYF
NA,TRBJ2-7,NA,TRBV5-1,TGCGCCAGCAGCTTAAATGGATTAGCACCCCGATTAACCTTCGAGCAGTACTTC,CASSLNGLAPRLTFEQYF